This TCR beta chain was observed in a study of shared T cell receptors in the human thymus. The CDR3 has 16 amino acids. Germline CDR1 is SGHRS and CDR2 is YFSETQ. With 4 bases clipped from V and 5 bases from J, the junction kept 12 bases outside the gene matches. The data were produced by immunoSEQ multiplex PCR, yet TCRdb's version contains in-frame clones alone and is incomplete. The sample records fewer than 700,000 clones, 88% being singletons. The same data also contributed to another study, on human thymus T cells. As that study records: Across thymic and blood repertoires, the usage of V and J genes appeared to be biased. Related work showed strongly overlapping thymic repertoires across unrelated individuals.

The rearrangement links TRBV5-1 to TRBJ2-1; 7 nucleotides match TRBD2. Sequences were obtained from thymocytes. This clonotype was sampled from a boy in the first two years of life with a congenital heart defect. CDR3: CASSPTTGLYDNEQFF. DNA of the CDR3: TGCGCCAGCAGCCCTACCACGGGACTATACGACAATGAGCAGTTCTTC. Based on the CDR3 plus reference TRBV5-1 and TRBJ2-1, the full variable domain is KAGVTQTPRYLIKTRGQQVTLSCSPISGHRSVSWYQQTPGQGLQFLFEYFSETQRNKGNFPGRFSGRQFSNSRSEMNVSTLELGDSALYLCASSPTTGLYDNEQFFGPGTRLTVL.